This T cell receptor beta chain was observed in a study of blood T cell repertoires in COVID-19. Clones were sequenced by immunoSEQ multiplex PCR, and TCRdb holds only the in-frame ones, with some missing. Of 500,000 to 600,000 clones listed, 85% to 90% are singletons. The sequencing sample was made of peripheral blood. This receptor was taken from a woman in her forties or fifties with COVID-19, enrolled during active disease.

The CDR3 coding sequence is TGTGCCAGCAGGACTGCGACCGGACTGGCCTACGAGCAGTACTTC. Its translation: CASRTATGLAYEQYF. The chain has TRBV28 and TRBJ2-7, with D possibly being TRBD2 (5 bases). The CDR3 extends over 15 amino acids. Between the trimmed V and J ends, which lost 6 bases and 2 bases, there was a span of 17 bases. Germline CDR1 and CDR2: MDHEN and SYDVKM.